This TCR beta chain comes out of a study of PD-L1 blockade in urothelial cancer. Germline values: CDR1 MDHEN, CDR2 SYDVKM. V was clipped by 2 bases and J by 4 bases, with 11 bases between them. The CDR3 loop spans 14 amino acids. The time point was: pretreatment peripheral blood. Libraries were prepared by immunoSEQ multiplex PCR; TCRdb keeps only in-frame clonotypes and omits some of them. The sample holds fewer than 65,000 clones; around 88% are singletons and the top ten take under 15%. The J gene is TRBJ1-1, the V gene TRBV28; D call uncertain. This TCR came from a woman aged 55-75 years with urothelial cancer. This specimen was PBMCs, taken around atezolizumab (anti-PD-L1) treatment. The CDR3 loop reads CASSLRDLGTEAFF. For the CDR3, the DNA is TGTGCCAGCAGTTTACGGGATCTGGGCACTGAAGCTTTCTTT. The complete variable domain, with remaining parts taken from reference TRBV28 and TRBJ1-1, reads DVKVTQSSRYLVKRTGEKVFLECVQDMDHENMFWYRQDPGLGLRLIYFSYDVKMKEKGDIPEGYSVSREKKERFSLILESASTNQTSMYLCASSLRDLGTEAFFGQGTRLTVV.